The T cell receptor beta chain under discussion was sequenced for a study of blood T cell repertoires in COVID-19. About the research overall: Sites across the United States, Italy and Spain contributed samples from acute and convalescent COVID-19. Nucleic acid was either cDNA or gDNA, and it came from T cells, B-cell-depleted T cells, or PBMCs.

In the authors' methods: Reference gene primer amplification gave nucleated cell count estimates. Libraries were prepared by immunoSEQ multiplex PCR; TCRdb keeps only in-frame clonotypes and omits some of them. D and trimming come from the DNA, and the V and J calls and clone size come from that table. In the table there are 29,000 or so clones, roughly 73% of which are singletons. The CDR3 is made up of 16 amino acids. Losses at the gene ends were 4 bases for V and 6 bases for J; bases not matched to a gene: 10. The germline gives CDR1 MNHEY, CDR2 SVGAGI. This chain joins TRBV6-5 and TRBJ1-5; 9 nucleotides match TRBD1. The sample consisted of peripheral blood. The sequence was collected from a woman aged 70-85 years with active or convalescent COVID-19. Written as DNA, the CDR3 is TGTGCCAGCAGTTCATTACCCGGGACAGGGATTCAGCCCCAGCATTTT. Encoded protein: CASSSLPGTGIQPQHF.